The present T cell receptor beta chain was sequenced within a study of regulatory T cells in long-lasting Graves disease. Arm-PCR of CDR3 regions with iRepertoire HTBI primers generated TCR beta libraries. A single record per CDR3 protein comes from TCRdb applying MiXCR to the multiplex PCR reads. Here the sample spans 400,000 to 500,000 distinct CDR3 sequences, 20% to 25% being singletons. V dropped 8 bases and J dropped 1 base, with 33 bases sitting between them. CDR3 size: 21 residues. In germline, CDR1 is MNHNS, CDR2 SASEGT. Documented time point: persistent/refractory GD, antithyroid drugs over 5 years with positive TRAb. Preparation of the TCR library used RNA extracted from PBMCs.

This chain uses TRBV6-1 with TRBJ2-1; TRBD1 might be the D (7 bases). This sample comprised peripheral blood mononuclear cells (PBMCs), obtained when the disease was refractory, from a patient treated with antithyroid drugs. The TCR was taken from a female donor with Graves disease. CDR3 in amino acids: CASGPSWIWDLQGGSYNEQFF. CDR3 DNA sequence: TGTGCCAGCGGACCCTCTTGGATTTGGGACCTTCAGGGGGGTTCCTACAATGAGCAGTTCTTC.